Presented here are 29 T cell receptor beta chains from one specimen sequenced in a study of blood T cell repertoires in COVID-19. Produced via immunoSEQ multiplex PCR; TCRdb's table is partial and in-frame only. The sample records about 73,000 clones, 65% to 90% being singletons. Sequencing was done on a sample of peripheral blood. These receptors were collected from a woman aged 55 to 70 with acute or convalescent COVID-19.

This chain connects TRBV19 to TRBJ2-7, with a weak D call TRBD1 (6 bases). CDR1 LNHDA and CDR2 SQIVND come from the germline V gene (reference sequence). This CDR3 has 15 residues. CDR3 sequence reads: CVTIIAGTHSYEQYF. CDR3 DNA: TGTGTCACAATTATAGCCGGGACACACTCCTACGAGCAGTACTTC.

This CDR3 is CASSGQGTGELFF. The CDR3 nucleotides read TGTGCCAGCAGCGGACAGGGTACCGGGGAGCTGTTTTTT. The rearrangement uses TRBV7-3 and TRBJ2-2, with TRBD1 matching over 8 bases. This CDR3 contains 13 residues. The J segment lost 5 bases and the V segment lost 5 bases, leaving 1 base of the junction unmatched. CDR1 SGHTA and CDR2 FQGTGA come from the germline V gene.

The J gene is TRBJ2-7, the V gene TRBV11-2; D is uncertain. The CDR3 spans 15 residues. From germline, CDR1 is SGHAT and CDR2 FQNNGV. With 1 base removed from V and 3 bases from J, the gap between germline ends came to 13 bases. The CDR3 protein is CASSLVRRPSYEQYF. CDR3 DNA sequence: TGTGCCAGCAGCTTAGTACGGAGACCTAGCTACGAGCAGTACTTC.

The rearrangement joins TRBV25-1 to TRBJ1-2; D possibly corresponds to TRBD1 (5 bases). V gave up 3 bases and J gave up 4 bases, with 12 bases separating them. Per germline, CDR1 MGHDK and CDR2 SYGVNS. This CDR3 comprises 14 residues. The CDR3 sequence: CASSDLQDTYGYTF. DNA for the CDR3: TGTGCCAGCAGTGATCTACAGGACACCTATGGCTACACCTTC.

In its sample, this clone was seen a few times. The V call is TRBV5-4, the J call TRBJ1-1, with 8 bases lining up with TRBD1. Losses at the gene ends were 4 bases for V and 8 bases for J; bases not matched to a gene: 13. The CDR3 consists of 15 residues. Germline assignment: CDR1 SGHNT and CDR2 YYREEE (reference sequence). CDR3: CASSPTGQGGTEAFF. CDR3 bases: TGTGCCAGCAGCCCAACCGGACAGGGAGGCACCGAAGCTTTCTTT.

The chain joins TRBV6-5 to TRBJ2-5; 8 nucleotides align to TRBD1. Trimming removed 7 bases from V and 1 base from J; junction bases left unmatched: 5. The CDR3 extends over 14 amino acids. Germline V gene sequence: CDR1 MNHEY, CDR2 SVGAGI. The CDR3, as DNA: TGTGCCAGCAATTTACAGGGGGTCCAAGAGACCCAGTACTTC. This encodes CASNLQGVQETQYF.

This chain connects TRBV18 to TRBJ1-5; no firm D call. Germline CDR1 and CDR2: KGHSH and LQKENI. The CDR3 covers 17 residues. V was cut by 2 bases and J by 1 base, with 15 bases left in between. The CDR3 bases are TGTGCCAGCTCACCAGGGTCGCGTCAGGAAAGCAATCAGCCCCAGCATTTT. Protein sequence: CASSPGSRQESNQPQHF. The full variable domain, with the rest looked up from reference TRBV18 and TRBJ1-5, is NAGVMQNPRHLVRRRGQEARLRCSPMKGHSHVYWYRQLPEEGLKFMVYLQKENIIDESGMPKERFSAEFPKEGPSILRIQQVVRGDSAAYFCASSPGSRQESNQPQHFGDGTRLSIL.

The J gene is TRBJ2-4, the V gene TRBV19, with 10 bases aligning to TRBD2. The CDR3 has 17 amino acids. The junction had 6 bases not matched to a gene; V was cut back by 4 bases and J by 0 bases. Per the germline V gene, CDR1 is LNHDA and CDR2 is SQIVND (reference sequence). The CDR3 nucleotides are TGTGCCAGTAGTAGAAGCGGGGGGGCCGAAGCCAAAAACATTCAGTACTTC. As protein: CASSRSGGAEAKNIQYF.

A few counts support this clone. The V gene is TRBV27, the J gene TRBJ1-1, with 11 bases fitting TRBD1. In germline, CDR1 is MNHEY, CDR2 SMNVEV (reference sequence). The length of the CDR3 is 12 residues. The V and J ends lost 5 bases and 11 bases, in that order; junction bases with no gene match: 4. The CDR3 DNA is TGTGCCAGCAGTCCGGACAGGGGGCCGGCTTTCTTT. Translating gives CASSPDRGPAFF.

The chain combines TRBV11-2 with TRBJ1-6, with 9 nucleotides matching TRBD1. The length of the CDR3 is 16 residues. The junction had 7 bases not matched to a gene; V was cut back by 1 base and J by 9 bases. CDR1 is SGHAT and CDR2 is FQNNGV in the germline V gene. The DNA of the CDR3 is TGTGCCAGCAGCTTAGCAGGACAGGGGTTACGTTCACCCCTCCACTTT. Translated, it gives CASSLAGQGLRSPLHF.

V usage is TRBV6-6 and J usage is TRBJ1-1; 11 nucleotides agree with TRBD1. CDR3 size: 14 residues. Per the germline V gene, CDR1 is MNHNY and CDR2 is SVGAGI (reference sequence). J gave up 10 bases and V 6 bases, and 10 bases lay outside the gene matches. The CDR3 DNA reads TGTGCCAGCAGGGAACAGGGACAGGGGGGTCGAGCTTTCTTT. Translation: CASREQGQGGRAFF.

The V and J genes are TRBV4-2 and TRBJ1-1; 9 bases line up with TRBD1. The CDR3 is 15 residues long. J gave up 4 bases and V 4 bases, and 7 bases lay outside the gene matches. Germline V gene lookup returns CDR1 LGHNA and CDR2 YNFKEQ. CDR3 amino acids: CASSPTGTGRTEAFF. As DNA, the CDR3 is TGTGCCAGCAGCCCTACCGGGACAGGGCGCACTGAAGCTTTCTTT.

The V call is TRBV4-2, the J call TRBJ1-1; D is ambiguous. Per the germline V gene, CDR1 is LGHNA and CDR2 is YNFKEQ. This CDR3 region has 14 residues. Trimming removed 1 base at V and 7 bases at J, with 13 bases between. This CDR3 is CASSQVQDGSEAFF. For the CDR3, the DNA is TGTGCCAGCAGCCAAGTTCAGGACGGGAGTGAAGCTTTCTTT.

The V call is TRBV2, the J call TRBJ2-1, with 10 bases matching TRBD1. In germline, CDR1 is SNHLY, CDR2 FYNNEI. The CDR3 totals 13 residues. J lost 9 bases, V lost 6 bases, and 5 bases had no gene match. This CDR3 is CASRRDRGGEQFF. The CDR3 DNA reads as TGTGCCAGCAGGCGGGACAGGGGCGGTGAGCAGTTCTTC. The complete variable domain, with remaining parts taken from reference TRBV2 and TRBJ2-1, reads EPEVTQTPSHQVTQMGQEVILRCVPISNHLYFYWYRQILGQKVEFLVSFYNNEISEKSEIFDDQFSVERPDGSNFTLKIRSTKLEDSAMYFCASRRDRGGEQFFGPGTRLTVL.

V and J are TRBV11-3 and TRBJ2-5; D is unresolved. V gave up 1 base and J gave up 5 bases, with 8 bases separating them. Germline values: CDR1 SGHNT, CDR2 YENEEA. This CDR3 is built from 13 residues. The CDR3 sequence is CASSLVFRETQYF. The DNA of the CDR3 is TGTGCCAGCAGCTTAGTTTTCCGGGAGACCCAGTACTTC. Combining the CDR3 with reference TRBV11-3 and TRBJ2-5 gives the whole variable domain EAGVVQSPRYKIIEKKQPVAFWCNPISGHNTLYWYLQNLGQGPELLIRYENEEAVDDSQLPKDRFSAERLKGVDSTLKIQPAELGDSAVYLCASSLVFRETQYFGPGTRLLVL.

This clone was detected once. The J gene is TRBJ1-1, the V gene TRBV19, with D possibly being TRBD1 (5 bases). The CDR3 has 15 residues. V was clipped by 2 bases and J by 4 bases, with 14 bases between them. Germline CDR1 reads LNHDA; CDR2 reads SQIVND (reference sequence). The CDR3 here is CASSILTGGFTEAFF. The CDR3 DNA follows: TGTGCCAGTAGTATACTTACAGGAGGGTTCACTGAAGCTTTCTTT. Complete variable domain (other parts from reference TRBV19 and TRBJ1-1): DGGITQSPKYLFRKEGQNVTLSCEQNLNHDAMYWYRQDPGQGLRLIYYSQIVNDFQKGDIAEGYSVSREKKESFPLTVTSAQKNPTAFYLCASSILTGGFTEAFFGQGTRLTVV.

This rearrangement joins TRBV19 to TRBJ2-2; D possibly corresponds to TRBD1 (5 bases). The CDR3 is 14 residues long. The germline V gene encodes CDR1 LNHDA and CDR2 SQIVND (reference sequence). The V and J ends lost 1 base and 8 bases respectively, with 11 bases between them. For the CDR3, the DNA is TGTGCCAGTAGTATAGGAAGGGGCTTGGGGGAGCTGTTTTTT. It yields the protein CASSIGRGLGELFF.

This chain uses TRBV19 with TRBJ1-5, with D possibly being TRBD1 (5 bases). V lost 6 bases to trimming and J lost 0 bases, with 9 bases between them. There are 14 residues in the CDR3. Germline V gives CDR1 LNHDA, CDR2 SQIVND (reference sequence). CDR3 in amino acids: CASSEQDSNQPQHF. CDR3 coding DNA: TGTGCCAGTAGCGAACAGGATAGCAATCAGCCCCAGCATTTT.

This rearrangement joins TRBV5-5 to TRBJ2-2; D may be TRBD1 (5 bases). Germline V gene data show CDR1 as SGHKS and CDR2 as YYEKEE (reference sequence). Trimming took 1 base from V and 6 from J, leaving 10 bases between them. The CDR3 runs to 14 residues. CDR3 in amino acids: CASSLTAGPGELFF. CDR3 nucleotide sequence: TGTGCCAGCAGCTTGACGGCAGGGCCCGGGGAGCTGTTTTTT.

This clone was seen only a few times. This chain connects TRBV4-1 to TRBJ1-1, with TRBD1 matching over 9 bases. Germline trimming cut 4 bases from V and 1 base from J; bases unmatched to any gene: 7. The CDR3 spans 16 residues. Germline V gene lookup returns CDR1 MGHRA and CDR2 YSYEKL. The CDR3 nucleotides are TGCGCCAGCAGCCTTCAAACGGGACAGGGGAACACTGAAGCTTTCTTT. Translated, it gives CASSLQTGQGNTEAFF.

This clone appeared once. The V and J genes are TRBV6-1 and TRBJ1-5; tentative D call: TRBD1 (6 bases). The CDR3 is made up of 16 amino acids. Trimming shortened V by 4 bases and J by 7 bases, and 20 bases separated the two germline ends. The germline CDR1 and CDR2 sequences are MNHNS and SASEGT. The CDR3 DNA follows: TGTGCCAGCAGTGCAGACAGGTCTCCCACCTACCAGCCCCAGCATTTT. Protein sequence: CASSADRSPTYQPQHF.

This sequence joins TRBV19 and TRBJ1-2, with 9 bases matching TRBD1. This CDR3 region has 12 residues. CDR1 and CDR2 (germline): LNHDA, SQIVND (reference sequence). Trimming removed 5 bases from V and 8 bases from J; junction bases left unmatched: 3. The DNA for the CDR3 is TGTGCCAGTAGTGCCGGACAGGGGGGCTACACCTTC. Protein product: CASSAGQGGYTF.

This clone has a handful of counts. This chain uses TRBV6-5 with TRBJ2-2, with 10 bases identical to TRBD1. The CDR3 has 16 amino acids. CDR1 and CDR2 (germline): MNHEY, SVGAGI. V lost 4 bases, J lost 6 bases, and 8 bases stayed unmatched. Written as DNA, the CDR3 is TGTGCCAGCAGTTTAGAGAGGACAGGGGGATCCGGGGAGCTGTTTTTT. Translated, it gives CASSLERTGGSGELFF.

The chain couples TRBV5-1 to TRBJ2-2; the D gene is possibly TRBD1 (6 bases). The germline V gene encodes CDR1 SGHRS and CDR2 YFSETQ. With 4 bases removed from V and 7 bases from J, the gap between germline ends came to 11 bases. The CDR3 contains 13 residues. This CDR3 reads CASSLGQSGELFF. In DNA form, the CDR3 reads TGCGCCAGCAGCCTCGGACAGAGCGGGGAGCTGTTTTTT.

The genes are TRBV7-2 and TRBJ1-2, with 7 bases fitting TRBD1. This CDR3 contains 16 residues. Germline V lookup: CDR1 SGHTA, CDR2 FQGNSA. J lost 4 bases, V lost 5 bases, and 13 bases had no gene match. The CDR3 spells CASSQAPGQTIYGYTF. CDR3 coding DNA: TGTGCCAGCAGCCAAGCCCCGGGACAGACGATCTATGGCTACACCTTC.

Here the CDR3 DNA reads TGCGCCAGCAGCCCTGGGGGAGGGGGCAATGAGCAGTTCTTC. This gives the protein CASSPGGGGNEQFF. The gene calls are TRBV5-1 and TRBJ2-1; a possible D gene is TRBD2 (7 bases). This CDR3 comprises 14 residues. CDR1 SGHRS and CDR2 YFSETQ come from the germline V gene. The V and J ends lost 4 bases and 6 bases respectively, with 14 bases between them.

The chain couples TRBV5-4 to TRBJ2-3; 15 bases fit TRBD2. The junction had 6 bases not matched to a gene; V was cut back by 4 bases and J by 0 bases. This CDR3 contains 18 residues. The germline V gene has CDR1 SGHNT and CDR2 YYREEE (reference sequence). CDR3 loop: CASSGGTSGGPSTDTQYF. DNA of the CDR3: TGTGCCAGCAGCGGCGGGACTAGCGGGGGGCCTAGCACAGATACGCAGTATTTT.

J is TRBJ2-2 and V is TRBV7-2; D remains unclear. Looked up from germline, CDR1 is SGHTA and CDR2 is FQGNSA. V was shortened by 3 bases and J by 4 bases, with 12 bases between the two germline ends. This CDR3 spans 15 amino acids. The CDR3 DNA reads TGTGCCAGCAGCTTCAGCGCGGTGTCCACCGGGGAGCTGTTTTTT. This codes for CASSFSAVSTGELFF.

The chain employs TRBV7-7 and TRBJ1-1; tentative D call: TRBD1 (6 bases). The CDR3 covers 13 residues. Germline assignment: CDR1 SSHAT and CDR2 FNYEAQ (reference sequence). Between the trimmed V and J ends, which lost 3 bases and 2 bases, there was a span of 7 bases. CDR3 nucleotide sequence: TGTGCCAGCAGCTTGGACAGAAACACTGAAGCTTTCTTT. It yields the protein CASSLDRNTEAFF. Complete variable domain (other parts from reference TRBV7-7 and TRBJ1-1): GAGVSQSPRYKVTKRGQDVTLRCDPISSHATLYWYQQALGQGPEFLTYFNYEAQPDKSGLPSDRFSAERPEGSISTLTIQRTEQRDSAMYRCASSLDRNTEAFFGQGTRLTVV.